This TCR beta chain comes out of a study of CD8 T cells in Susac syndrome. The study, taken as a whole, reports: CD8+ clonal expansion in Susac peaked in TEMRA cells and active patients.

Patients with Susac syndrome fulfilled recently defined diagnostic criteria for definite or probable disease. Remarks on this clonotype: Its cognate antigen is unknown.

RNA was extracted with the RNeasy kit, and a quantity of roughly 0.5 to 1 ug was reverse transcribed using random hexamers. TCRdb ran MiXCR on the immunoSEQ multiplex PCR reads and lists one entry per CDR3 protein. This sample has some 130,000 distinct CDR3 sequences, with roughly 94% found just once. Trimming stripped 5 bases from V and 0 bases from J, with 4 bases between. The CDR3 contains 11 residues. Germline V gives CDR1 SQVTM, CDR2 ANQGSEA. The chain links TRBV29-1 to TRBJ1-1; D gene ambiguous. Sequences were obtained from CD8+ T cells from PBMCs. The receptor was isolated from a human donor with Susac syndrome. CDR3 in DNA: TGCAGCGTTATATTGAACACTGAAGCTTTCTTT. This sequence encodes CSVILNTEAFF.